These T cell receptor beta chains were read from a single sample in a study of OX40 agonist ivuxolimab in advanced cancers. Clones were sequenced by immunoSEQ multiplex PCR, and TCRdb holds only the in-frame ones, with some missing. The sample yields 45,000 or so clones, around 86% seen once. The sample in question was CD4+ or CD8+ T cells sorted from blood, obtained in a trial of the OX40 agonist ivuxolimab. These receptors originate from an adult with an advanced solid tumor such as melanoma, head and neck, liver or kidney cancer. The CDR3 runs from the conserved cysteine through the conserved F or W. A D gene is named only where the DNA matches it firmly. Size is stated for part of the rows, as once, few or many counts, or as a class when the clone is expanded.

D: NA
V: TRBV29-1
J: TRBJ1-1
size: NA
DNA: TGCAGCGTTGAAGACAGTGAAGCTTTCTTT
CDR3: CSVEDSEAFF

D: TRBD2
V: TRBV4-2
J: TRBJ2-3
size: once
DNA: TGTGCCAGCAGCCAAGTACCAGCGGGGATCACAGATACGCAGTATTTT
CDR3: CASSQVPAGITDTQYF

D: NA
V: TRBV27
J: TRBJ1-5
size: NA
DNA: TGTGCCACCTCGATGGGGGTTTCTAGCAATCAGCCCCAGCATTTT
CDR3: CATSMGVSSNQPQHF

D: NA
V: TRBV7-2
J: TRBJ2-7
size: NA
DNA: TGTGCCAGCAGCTTGGGGGCGGTCAACGAGCAGTACTTC
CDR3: CASSLGAVNEQYF

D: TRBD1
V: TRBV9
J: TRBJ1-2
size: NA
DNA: TGTGCCAGCAGCGTCGGACAGGGTTATGGCTACACCTTC
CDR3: CASSVGQGYGYTF

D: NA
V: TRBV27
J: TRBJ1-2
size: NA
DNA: TGTGCCAGCAGGTACAGCTCCTTGACTAATGGCTACACCTTC
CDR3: CASRYSSLTNGYTF

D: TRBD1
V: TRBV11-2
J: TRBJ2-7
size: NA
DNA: TGTGCCAGCAGCTTAGAACAGGGGGGACGCGAGCAGTACTTC
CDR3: CASSLEQGGREQYF

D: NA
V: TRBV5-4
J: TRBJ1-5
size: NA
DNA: TGTGCCAGCAGCTTGGGGGGGAGACACAATCAGCCCCAGCATTTT
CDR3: CASSLGGRHNQPQHF

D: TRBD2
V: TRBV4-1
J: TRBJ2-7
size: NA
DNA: TGCGCCAGCAGCCAAGACCAGGCGGGGGCCTACGAGCAGTACTTC
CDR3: CASSQDQAGAYEQYF

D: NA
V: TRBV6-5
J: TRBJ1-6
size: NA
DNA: TGTGCCAGCAGTTATCCGGACTCTAATTCACCCCTCCACTTT
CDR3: CASSYPDSNSPLHF

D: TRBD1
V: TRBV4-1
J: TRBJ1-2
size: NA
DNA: TGCGCCAGCAGCCATACAGGGGGCGACTATGGCTACACCTTC
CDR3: CASSHTGGDYGYTF

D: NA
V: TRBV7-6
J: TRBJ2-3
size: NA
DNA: TGTGCCAGCAGCTCAGGGACAGATACGCAGTATTTT
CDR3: CASSSGTDTQYF

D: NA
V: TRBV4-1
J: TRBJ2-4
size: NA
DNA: TGCGCCAGCAGCCAAGTAGAGGGGGGTTCCCGCGGAAACATTCAGTACTTC
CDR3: CASSQVEGGSRGNIQYF

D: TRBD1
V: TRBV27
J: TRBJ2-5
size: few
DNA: TGTGCCAGCAGTTCGACCCCCGGGACAGGAGATCGGACCCAGTACTTC
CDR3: CASSSTPGTGDRTQYF

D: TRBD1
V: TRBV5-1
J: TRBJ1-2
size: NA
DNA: TGCGCCAGCAGCTTGGCCAGTTGGGACAGGAGCTATGGCTACACCTTC
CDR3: CASSLASWDRSYGYTF

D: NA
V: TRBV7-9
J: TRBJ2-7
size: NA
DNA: TGTGCCAGCATCGATTCCGGGGCCAGCGAGCAGTACTTC
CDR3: CASIDSGASEQYF

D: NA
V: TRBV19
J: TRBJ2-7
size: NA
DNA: TGTGCCAGTAGTCCCCGGGCCTCCTACGAGCAGTACTTC
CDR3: CASSPRASYEQYF

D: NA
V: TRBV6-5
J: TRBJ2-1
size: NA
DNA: TGTGCCAGCAGTTATTCCTCCGCCAGCTCCTACAATGAGCAGTTCTTC
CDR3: CASSYSSASSYNEQFF

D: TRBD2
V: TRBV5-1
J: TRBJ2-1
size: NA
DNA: TGCGCCAGCAGCTTGGACCATCAACTAGCGGGGGGCTGGGATGAGCAGTTCTTC
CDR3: CASSLDHQLAGGWDEQFF

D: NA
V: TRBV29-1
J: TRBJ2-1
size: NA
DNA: TGCAGCGTTGAGGACCTGACAGATTACAATGAGCAGTTCTTC
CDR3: CSVEDLTDYNEQFF

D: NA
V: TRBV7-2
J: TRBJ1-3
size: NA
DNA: TGTGCCAGCAGCCCCGACTCGGGGACCGGAAACACCATATATTTT
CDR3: CASSPDSGTGNTIYF

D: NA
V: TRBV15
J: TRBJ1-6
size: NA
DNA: TGTGCCACCAGCAGATCCCGGACAGCTAATTCACCCCTCCACTTT
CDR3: CATSRSRTANSPLHF

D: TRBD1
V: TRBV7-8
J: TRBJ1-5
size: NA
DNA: TGTGCCAGCAGCCCACAGGACAGGGGAGGGTTTCAGCCCCAGCATTTT
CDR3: CASSPQDRGGFQPQHF

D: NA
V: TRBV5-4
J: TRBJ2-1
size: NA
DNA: TGTGCCAGCAGCTTCGGGACCGGTAATGTCTACAATGAGCAGTTCTTC
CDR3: CASSFGTGNVYNEQFF

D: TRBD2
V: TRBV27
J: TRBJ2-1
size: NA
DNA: TGTGCTGCCCAGGCGGGGGGATTGTTGAATGAGCAGTTCTTC
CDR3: CAAQAGGLLNEQFF

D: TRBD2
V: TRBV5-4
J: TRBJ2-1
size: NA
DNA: TGTGCCAGCAGCCGCCTAGCGGGAGGGCCGTCCTCCAATGAGCAGTTCTTC
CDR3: CASSRLAGGPSSNEQFF

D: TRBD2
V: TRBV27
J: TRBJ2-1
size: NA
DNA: TGTGCCAGCAGTTCGCAGCGGGAGCAGGATGAGCAGTTCTTC
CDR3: CASSSQREQDEQFF

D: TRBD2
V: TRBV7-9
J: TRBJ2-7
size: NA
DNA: TGTGCCAGCAGCCGACTAGCGGGGGGAACCCCCTACGAGCAGTACTTC
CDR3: CASSRLAGGTPYEQYF

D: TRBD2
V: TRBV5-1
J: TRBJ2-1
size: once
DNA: TGCGCCAGCAGCCTGACTAGCCCGGGGTACAATGAGCAGTTCTTC
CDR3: CASSLTSPGYNEQFF

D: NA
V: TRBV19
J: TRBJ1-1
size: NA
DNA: TGTGCCAGTAGTATGGGCGGTCCTGGCACTGAAGCTTTCTTT
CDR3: CASSMGGPGTEAFF

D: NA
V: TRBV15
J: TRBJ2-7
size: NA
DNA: TGTGCCACCAGCAGAACAGCGACGCACGAGCAGTACTTC
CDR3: CATSRTATHEQYF

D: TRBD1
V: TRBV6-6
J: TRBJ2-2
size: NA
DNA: TGTGCCAGCAGTTACCTGGGACAGTTCGCCGGGGAGCTGTTTTTT
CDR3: CASSYLGQFAGELFF

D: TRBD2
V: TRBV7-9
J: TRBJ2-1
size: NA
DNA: TGTGCCAGCAGCGGACTAGCGGGGAGCTCCTACAATGAGCAGTTCTTC
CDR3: CASSGLAGSSYNEQFF

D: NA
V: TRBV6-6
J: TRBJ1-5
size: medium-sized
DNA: TGTGCCAGCCAACAGACTAGGGGCGCATATCAGCCCCAGCATTTT
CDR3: CASQQTRGAYQPQHF